A single sample is the source of the 5 T cell receptor beta chains below, sequenced in a study of shared clonotypes between healthy human individuals. Data came from immunoSEQ multiplex PCR; TCRdb stores just in-frame clones and leaves some out. The sample lists 450,000 to 500,000 clones, roughly 80% seen once, with roughly 13% in the top ten. Sequences were obtained from PBMCs. The receptors stem from a woman aged 40 to 50 in good health. Some clones in this sample may be carry-over from other donors' samples.

V is TRBV7-8 and J is TRBJ2-7; D gene unclear. There are 11 residues in the CDR3. V was shortened by 4 bases and J by 6 bases, with 7 bases between the two germline ends. Germline lookup yields CDR1 SGHVS and CDR2 FQNEAQ. CDR3 protein: CASSSVREQYF. The CDR3 DNA follows: TGTGCCAGCAGCTCCGTTCGCGAGCAGTACTTC.

The chain combines TRBV11-3 with TRBJ1-1; no reliable D call. The CDR3 length is 13 residues. Germline CDR1 is SGHNT and CDR2 is YENEEA. Trimming stripped 2 bases from V and 5 bases from J, with 9 bases between. CDR3 residues: CASSLNMGTEAFF. DNA for the CDR3: TGTGCCAGCAGCTTAAACATGGGGACTGAAGCTTTCTTT.

As concerns this clone: With a far larger clone one base away, a read error is the likely cause. Other nucleotide sequences in the sample specify the same CDR3. V is TRBV7-2 and J is TRBJ2-3; D is unclear. V shed 3 bases and J shed 0 bases, with 10 bases lying between them. Germline values: CDR1 SGHTA, CDR2 FQGNSA. CDR3 length: 15 residues. CDR3 DNA: TGTGCCAGCAGCTTCCGACACCCTAGCACAGATACGCAGTATTTT. Protein: CASSFRHPSTDTQYF.

The V and J genes are TRBV5-1 and TRBJ1-1, with 7 positions matching TRBD1. The ends lost 3 bases at V and 11 bases at J; junction bases unmatched: 19. The CDR3 is made up of 16 amino acids. Germline CDR1 and CDR2: SGHRS and YFSETQ. CDR3 bases: TGCGCCAGCAGCTCCATCTCAGGGGGTTCCGCTAAAGGGGCTTTCTTT. It codes for CASSSISGGSAKGAFF.

This clone turned up a few times. This rearrangement joins TRBV6-4 to TRBJ2-3; the D is unclear. The CDR3 is 13 residues long. The germline V gene has CDR1 MRHNA and CDR2 SNTAGT. Trimming pared 0 bases from V and 2 bases from J, leaving 3 bases between. The CDR3 here is CASSDSNTDTQYF. CDR3 nucleotides: TGTGCCAGCAGTGACTCGAACACAGATACGCAGTATTTT.